This TCR beta chain was sequenced in a study of blood T cell repertoires in COVID-19. Study-wide background: PBMCs, B-cell-depleted T cells, or T cells were the source of the cDNA or gDNA that made up the material.

In the authors' methods: Researchers report that nucleated cell counts were estimated from reference gene primer amplification. Only in-frame clones appear in the TCRdb table, and some are missing; sequencing was by immunoSEQ multiplex PCR. From that table come the V and J calls and clone size; the DNA was used to work out D and trimming. The sample gives about 210,000 clones, roughly four fifths of which show up once; about 8% is in the top ten. The CDR3 runs to 16 residues. V shed 1 base and J shed 4 bases, with 16 bases lying between them. Germline V gene sequence: CDR1 SSHAT, CDR2 FNYEAQ (reference sequence).

The chain is built from TRBV7-7 and TRBJ2-5, with D perhaps matching TRBD1 (6 bases). The material sequenced was peripheral blood. This TCR was recovered from a woman aged 50 to 65 with active or convalescent COVID-19. In nucleotides, the CDR3 is TGTGCCAGCAGCTTAGGTGGGGGCATGACGGCAGAGACCCAGTACTTC. Its protein is CASSLGGGMTAETQYF.